This T cell receptor beta chain was recovered during a study of cytotoxic CD8 clonotypes in ibrutinib-treated CLL. Data came from immunoSEQ multiplex PCR; TCRdb stores just in-frame clones and leaves some out. Here the sample spans 29,000 or so clones, roughly three quarters being singletons. The V gene's germline CDR1 is ENHRY and CDR2 SYGVKD. The CDR3 runs 13 residues. The V gene lost 10 bases and the J gene lost 3 bases, with 14 bases spanning the gap. Sample: PBMCs, taken after 36 months of ibrutinib treatment. The sequence was collected from a human donor with chronic lymphocytic leukemia. The chain recombines TRBV10-3 with TRBJ2-3, with D perhaps TRBD2 (7 bases). The CDR3 here is CANSGGLTDTQYF. The CDR3 DNA follows: TGTGCCAACTCGGGGGGCCTAACAGATACGCAGTATTTT.